The present TCR beta chain was sequenced within a study of T-cell memory formation after mild COVID-19. Background on the study: TCR clustering was largely donor specific.

TCRdb redid the calling of the 5' RACE reads with MiXCR, one entry per CDR3 protein. The sample consists of around 50,000 distinct CDR3 sequences, around 12% of them appearing once. From germline, CDR1 is SQVTM and CDR2 ANQGSEA. The CDR3 has 14 residues. V was trimmed by 6 bases and J by 3 bases, leaving 15 bases between them. Sequencing was carried out using PBMCs or a T cell subset sorted from them (not recorded which). The V gene is TRBV29-1, the J gene TRBJ1-5, with a possible D match to TRBD1 (6 bases). The receptor was isolated from a man younger than 35 who had mild COVID-19 (a few samples of this study predate the infection). Cell type and time point are not known. The CDR3 loop is CSVAPGGINQPQHF. The CDR3 DNA is TGCAGCGTGGCCCCCGGGGGCATCAATCAGCCCCAGCATTTT.